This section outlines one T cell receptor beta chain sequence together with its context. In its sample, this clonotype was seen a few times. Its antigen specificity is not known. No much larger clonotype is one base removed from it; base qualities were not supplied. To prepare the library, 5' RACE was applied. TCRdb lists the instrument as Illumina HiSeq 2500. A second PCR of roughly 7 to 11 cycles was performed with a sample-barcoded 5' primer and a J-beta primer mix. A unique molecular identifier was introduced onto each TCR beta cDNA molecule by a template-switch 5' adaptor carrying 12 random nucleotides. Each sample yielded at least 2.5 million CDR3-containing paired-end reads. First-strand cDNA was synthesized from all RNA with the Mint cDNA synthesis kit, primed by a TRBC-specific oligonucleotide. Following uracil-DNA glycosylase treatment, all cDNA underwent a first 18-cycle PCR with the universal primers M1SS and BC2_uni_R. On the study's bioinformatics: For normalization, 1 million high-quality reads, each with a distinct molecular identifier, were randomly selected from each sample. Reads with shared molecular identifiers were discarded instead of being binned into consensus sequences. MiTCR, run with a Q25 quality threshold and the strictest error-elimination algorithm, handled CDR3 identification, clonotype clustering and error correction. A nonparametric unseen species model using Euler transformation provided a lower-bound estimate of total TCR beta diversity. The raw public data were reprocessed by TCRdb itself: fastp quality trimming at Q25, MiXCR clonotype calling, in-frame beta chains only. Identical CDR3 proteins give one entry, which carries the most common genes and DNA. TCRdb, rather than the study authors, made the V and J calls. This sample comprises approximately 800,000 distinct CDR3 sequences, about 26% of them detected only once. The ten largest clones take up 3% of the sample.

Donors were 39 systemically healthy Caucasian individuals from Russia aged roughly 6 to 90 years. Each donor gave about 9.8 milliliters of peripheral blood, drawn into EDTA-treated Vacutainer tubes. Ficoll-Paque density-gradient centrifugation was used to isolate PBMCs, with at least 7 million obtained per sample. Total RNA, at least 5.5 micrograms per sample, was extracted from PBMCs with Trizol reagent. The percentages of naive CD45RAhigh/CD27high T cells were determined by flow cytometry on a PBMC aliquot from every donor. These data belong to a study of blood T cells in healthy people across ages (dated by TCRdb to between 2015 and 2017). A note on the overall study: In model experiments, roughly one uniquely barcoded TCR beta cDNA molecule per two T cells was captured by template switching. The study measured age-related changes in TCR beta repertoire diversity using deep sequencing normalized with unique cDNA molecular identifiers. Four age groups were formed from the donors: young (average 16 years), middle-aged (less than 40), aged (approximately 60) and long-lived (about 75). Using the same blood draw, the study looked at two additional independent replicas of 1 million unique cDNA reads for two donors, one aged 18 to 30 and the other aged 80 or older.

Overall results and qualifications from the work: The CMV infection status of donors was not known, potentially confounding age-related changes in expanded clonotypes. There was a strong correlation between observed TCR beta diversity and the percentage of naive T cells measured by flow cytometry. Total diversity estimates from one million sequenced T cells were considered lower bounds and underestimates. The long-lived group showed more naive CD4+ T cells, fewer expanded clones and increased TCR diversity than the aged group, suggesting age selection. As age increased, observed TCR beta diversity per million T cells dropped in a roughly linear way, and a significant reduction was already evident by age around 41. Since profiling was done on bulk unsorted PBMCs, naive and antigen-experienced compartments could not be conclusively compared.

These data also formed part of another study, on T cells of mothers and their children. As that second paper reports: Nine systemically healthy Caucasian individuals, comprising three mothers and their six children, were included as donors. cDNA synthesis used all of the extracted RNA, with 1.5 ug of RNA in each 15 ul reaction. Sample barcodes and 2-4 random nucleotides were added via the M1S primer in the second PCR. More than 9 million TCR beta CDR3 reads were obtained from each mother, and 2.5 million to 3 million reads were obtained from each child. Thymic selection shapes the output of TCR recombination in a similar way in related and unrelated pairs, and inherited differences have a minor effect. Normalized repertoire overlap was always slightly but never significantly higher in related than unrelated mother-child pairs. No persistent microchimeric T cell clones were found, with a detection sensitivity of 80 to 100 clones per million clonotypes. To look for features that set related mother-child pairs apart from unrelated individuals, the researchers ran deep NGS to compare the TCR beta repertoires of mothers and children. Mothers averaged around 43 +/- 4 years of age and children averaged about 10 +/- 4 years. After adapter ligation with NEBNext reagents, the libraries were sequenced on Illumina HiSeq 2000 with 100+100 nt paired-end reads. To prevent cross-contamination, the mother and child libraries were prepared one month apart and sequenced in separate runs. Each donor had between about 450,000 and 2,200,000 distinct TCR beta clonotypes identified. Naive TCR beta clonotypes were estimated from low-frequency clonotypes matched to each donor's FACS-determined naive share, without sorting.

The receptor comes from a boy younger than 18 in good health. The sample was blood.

At the DNA level, the sequence is TGCGCCAGCAGCTTCACGTCCGGGGGGCCTAGGGAAGAGACCCAGTACTTC. Its coded protein is CASSFTSGGPREETQYF. Recombination linked TRBV5-1 to TRBJ2-5, with TRBD2 as a weak D call on 7 bases. Trimming costs V 2 bases and J 3 bases, and their ends lie 20 bases apart. The germline V gene sets CDR1 to SGHRS and CDR2 to YFSETQ. The CDR3 covers 17 residues, taking in both the cysteine and the phenylalanine. The entry retains the CDR3 DNA only, 51 bases that are in frame from base 1.